This T cell receptor beta chain was sequenced in a study of T cell responses to AZD1222 COVID-19 vaccine. Study-wide results and caveats: Spike regions recognized by vaccine-associated CD4 TCRs spanned the protein, led by 160-218 and 743-854. Sampling captured repertoires only after the peak T cell response.

Worth noting for this clone: No antigen is known for it.

Using immunoSEQ multiplex PCR, the repertoire was profiled, and TCRdb retains in-frame clones only, with some absent. This sample yields hundreds of thousands of clones, of which 94% are seen a single time; 0.55% belongs to the top ten. Germline values: CDR1 DFQATT, CDR2 SNEGSKA (reference sequence). V was trimmed by 3 bases and J by 2 bases, leaving 20 bases between them. This CDR3 region has 16 residues. This specimen consisted of peripheral blood, obtained 28 days after the second AZD1222 dose. This chain connects TRBV20-1 to TRBJ2-7; either TRBD1 or TRBD2 may fit D (6 bases each). The receptor's source is an adult who received the AZD1222 COVID-19 vaccine. CDR3 DNA: TGCAGTGCTAGTAGGGGGGAAACCGGGACCCCCTACGAGCAGTACTTC. Its translation is CSASRGETGTPYEQYF.